These 19 T cell receptor beta chains were all obtained from the same sample, sequenced in a study of blood T cell repertoires in COVID-19. TCRdb keeps only in-frame clones here, not all; method: immunoSEQ multiplex PCR. The sample holds hundreds of thousands of clones, approximately 78% seen once. The sequenced sample was PBMCs or T cells enriched from blood (not recorded which). These receptors all come from a man in his forties or fifties who had been exposed to COVID-19.

This chain links TRBV19 with TRBJ1-3; D is unclear. The CDR3 extends over 14 amino acids. Germline CDR1 and CDR2: LNHDA and SQIVND (reference sequence). V lost 6 bases to trimming and J lost 3 bases, with 12 bases between them. The CDR3 is CASSLKRSGNTIYF. CDR3 in DNA: TGTGCCAGTAGCCTCAAAAGGAGTGGAAACACCATATATTTT.

This clone was found once. This chain uses TRBV19 with TRBJ2-7, with 9 nucleotides matching TRBD1. The CDR3 is 15 amino acids. The germline V gene encodes CDR1 LNHDA and CDR2 SQIVND (reference sequence). With V trimmed by 5 bases and J by 9 bases, 14 bases remained unmatched. This CDR3 is CASSSTGTGRLGQYF. The CDR3 nucleotides read TGTGCCAGTAGTTCGACCGGGACAGGGAGGCTCGGGCAGTACTTC.

The V and J genes are TRBV7-6 and TRBJ2-1, with D possibly TRBD1 on 6 matching bases. CDR1 and CDR2 from the germline V gene are SGHVS and FNYEAQ. V lost 5 bases to trimming and J lost 7 bases, with 18 bases between them. The CDR3 consists of 15 residues. Here the CDR3 DNA reads TGTGCCAGCAGCCCGGGAAGGGGGTTTCGGAATGAGCAGTTCTTC. As protein: CASSPGRGFRNEQFF. Combining the CDR3 with reference TRBV7-6 and TRBJ2-1 gives the whole variable domain GAGVSQSPRYKVTKRGQDVALRCDPISGHVSLYWYRQALGQGPEFLTYFNYEAQQDKSGLPNDRFSAERPEGSISTLTIQRTEQRDSAMYRCASSPGRGFRNEQFFGPGTRLTVL.

This chain connects TRBV13 to TRBJ1-1; D is unclear. The germline CDR1 and CDR2 sequences are PRHDT and FYEKMQ (reference sequence). V shed 0 bases and J shed 3 bases, with 8 bases lying between them. The CDR3 runs to 14 residues. The CDR3 DNA reads as TGTGCCAGCAGCTTAGGGAGGAGGGACACTGAAGCTTTCTTT. This codes for CASSLGRRDTEAFF.

The table lists this clone with a count of one. The chain employs TRBV7-9 and TRBJ2-5, with a tentative D call TRBD2 (5 bases). This CDR3 spans 14 amino acids. Trimming took 5 bases from V and 0 from J, leaving 10 bases between them. From germline, CDR1 is SEHNR and CDR2 FQNEAQ (reference sequence). The CDR3 reads CASSPQRYQETQYF. CDR3 DNA sequence: TGTGCCAGCAGCCCACAGCGGTACCAAGAGACCCAGTACTTC.

This chain links TRBV18 with TRBJ2-3; 14 nucleotides agree with TRBD2. CDR1 and CDR2 from the germline V gene are KGHSH and LQKENI. V dropped 6 bases and J dropped 0; count of bases not matched to a gene: 8. CDR3 length: 18 residues. The CDR3 nucleotides read TGTGCCAGCTCCCCGGGACTAGCGGGAGTAAAGAGCACAGATACGCAGTATTTT. The encoded protein is CASSPGLAGVKSTDTQYF.

The rearrangement joins TRBV7-8 to TRBJ1-2; 10 bases are a match to TRBD1. CDR1 is SGHVS and CDR2 is FQNEAQ in the germline V gene. The CDR3 totals 13 residues. After removal of 3 bases from V and 6 bases from J, the junction contained 1 base not matched to a gene. The CDR3 spells CASSLTGGDGYTF. The DNA of the CDR3 is TGTGCCAGCAGCTTGACAGGGGGCGATGGCTACACCTTC.

The rearrangement joins TRBV5-1 to TRBJ2-3, with 13 bases aligning to TRBD2. From germline, CDR1 is SGHRS and CDR2 YFSETQ. The CDR3 spans 16 residues. The trim removed 8 bases at V and 3 bases at J, leaving 9 bases unmatched. In DNA form, the CDR3 reads TGCGCCAGTGAACCACGGACTAGCGGGAGAACAGATACGCAGTATTTT. This codes for CASEPRTSGRTDTQYF.

V is TRBV25-1 and J is TRBJ1-1, with D possibly matching TRBD1 (6 bases). The CDR3 loop spans 14 amino acids. V lost 4 bases, J lost 3 bases, and 12 bases lay in between. Germline values: CDR1 MGHDK, CDR2 SYGVNS. The CDR3 here is CASSGGTPYTEAFF. The CDR3 nucleotides read TGTGCCAGCAGTGGTGGGACACCCTACACTGAAGCTTTCTTT.

This chain links TRBV9 with TRBJ1-1, with D perhaps matching TRBD1 (5 bases). The V end lost 4 bases, the J end lost 11 bases, and 21 bases lay between the germline ends. The CDR3 length is 14 residues. The germline gives CDR1 SGDLS, CDR2 YYNGEE. The CDR3 bases are TGTGCCAGCAGCCTAACTCAGGGCCCGAACGCGGCTTTCTTT. Its translation is CASSLTQGPNAAFF.

This clone was observed a few times. The chain is built from TRBV4-1 and TRBJ1-2; 7 positions match TRBD1. The CDR3 is 19 amino acids. Germline V lookup: CDR1 MGHRA, CDR2 YSYEKL. Trimming at V came to 3 bases and at J to 2 bases, leaving 18 bases not matched to a gene. CDR3 sequence reads: CASSQASRLGTAQNYGYTF. In DNA form, the CDR3 reads TGCGCCAGCAGCCAGGCCAGCCGGTTGGGGACAGCCCAGAACTATGGCTACACCTTC.

The chain combines TRBV30 with TRBJ1-3; the D gene is possibly TRBD1 (6 bases). Per the germline V gene, CDR1 is GTSNPN and CDR2 is SVGIG (reference sequence). The V end was cut by 2 bases, the J end by 0 bases, with 11 bases between. CDR3 length: 15 amino acids. Here the CDR3 DNA reads TGTGCCTGGAGTTTGGACAGCCGCTCTGGAAACACCATATATTTT. This sequence encodes CAWSLDSRSGNTIYF.

The rearrangement uses TRBV5-1 and TRBJ2-3; TRBD2 is a possible D gene (6 bases). This CDR3 contains 13 residues. The V end lost 4 bases, the J end lost 9 bases, and 15 bases lay between the germline ends. CDR1 is SGHRS, CDR2 YFSETQ, per germline. The CDR3 is CASSDSYRETQYF. CDR3 DNA sequence: TGCGCCAGCAGCGATTCATATCGGGAGACGCAGTATTTT.

The genes are TRBV24-1 and TRBJ2-7; 14 nucleotides match TRBD2. Germline CDR1 KGHDR, CDR2 SFDVKD. The CDR3 is 16 residues long. J gave up 3 bases and V 4 bases, and 4 bases lay outside the gene matches. CDR3 region: CATSDPGLAGGYEQYF. The CDR3 DNA follows: TGTGCCACCAGTGACCCCGGACTAGCGGGGGGCTACGAGCAGTACTTC.

CDR3 DNA sequence: TGTGCCAGCAGGCGGACACGTTCTAACAATGAGCAGTTCTTC. This sequence encodes CASRRTRSNNEQFF. V is TRBV3-1 (or the pseudogene TRBV3-2) and J is TRBJ2-1; possible D gene TRBD1, 5 bases. The CDR3 is 14 amino acids. Germline-derived CDR1 and CDR2 are LGHDT and YNNKEL (reference sequence). Trimming took off 6 bases at V and 5 bases at J, with 14 bases between the two ends.

This clone was picked up a small number of times. The chain links TRBV10-2 to TRBJ1-3, with D unresolved. CDR3 length: 15 residues. Trimming shortened V by 0 bases and J by 2 bases, and 8 bases separated the two germline ends. Germline-derived CDR1 and CDR2 are WSHSY and SAAADI. CDR3 coding DNA: TGCGCCAGCAGTGAGTCGAGCACTCCTGGAAACACCATATATTTT. This gives the protein CASSESSTPGNTIYF.

This chain links TRBV20-1 with TRBJ1-1; D ambiguous. The V and J ends lost 1 base and 12 bases respectively, with 12 bases between them. From germline, CDR1 is DFQATT and CDR2 SNEGSKA (reference sequence). The CDR3 spans 11 residues. The CDR3 DNA follows: TGCAGTGCTAGAGGCGTTTCCGGGACTTTCTTT. It specifies CSARGVSGTFF.

Concerning this clone itself: Other DNA sequences within the sample encode an identical CDR3. V usage is TRBV7-8 and J usage is TRBJ1-5; weak D call: TRBD1 (6 bases). CDR1 SGHVS and CDR2 FQNEAQ come from the germline V gene. The CDR3 is 13 amino acids. V lost 5 bases and J 9 bases, leaving 14 bases between the germline ends. The CDR3 bases are TGTGCCAGCAGCAACAGGGTGGAGACGCCCCAGCATTTT. This translates into CASSNRVETPQHF.

V is TRBV27 and J is TRBJ2-7; possible D gene TRBD2, 6 bases. The CDR3 loop spans 15 amino acids. Germline loops: CDR1 MNHEY, CDR2 SMNVEV (reference sequence). Trimming took off 5 bases at V and 3 bases at J, with 17 bases between the two ends. The CDR3 region has the DNA TGTGCCAGCAGTCCAGGACTAAGGGGAATCTACGAGCAGTACTTC. Translation: CASSPGLRGIYEQYF.